This TCR beta chain was profiled in a study of HIV-infected patients and healthy controls. TCRdb itself ran the 5' RACE reads through MiXCR, one entry per CDR3 protein. This sample carries around 62,000 distinct CDR3 sequences, about 19% of them seen once, and the ten largest clones take about 1.3%. The V gene's germline CDR1 is SGHTA and CDR2 FQGNSA. J was trimmed by 3 bases and V by 4 bases; bases with no gene match: 9. The CDR3 covers 16 residues. In regard to this clonotype: A read error is likely, as this CDR3 ends without the conserved phenylalanine or tryptophan.

Sequences were obtained from CD4+ T cells from blood. This receptor was identified in a human donor in good health. The chain is built from TRBV7-2 and TRBJ1-2; 9 bases map to TRBD1. CDR3 in DNA: TGTGCCAGCAGCTCTCGAACAGGGGGCAGGGACTATGGCTACACCTTA. This codes for CASSSRTGGRDYGYTL.